These T cell receptor beta chains were read from a single sample in a study of cytomegalovirus exposure and HLA in healthy donors. Some clones are missing from TCRdb's copy, which holds only in-frame ones; the method was immunoSEQ multiplex PCR. The sample includes 150,000 to 200,000 clones. The source material was PBMCs. The receptor source for this set is a woman aged 60-70 years in good health and CMV-seronegative. Each CDR3 is given with its conserved first and last residue. The order of the fields is D gene, V gene, J gene, CDR3 protein, CDR3 DNA. A D gene is named only where the DNA matches it firmly.

NA	TRBV7-9	TRBJ2-1	CASSQEAFYNEQFF	TGTGCCAGCAGCCAGGAAGCTTTCTACAATGAGCAGTTCTTC
TRBD1	TRBV29-1	TRBJ2-3	CSVSTGISDTQYF	TGCAGCGTCTCGACAGGGATATCGGATACGCAGTATTTT
TRBD1	TRBV11-2	TRBJ2-1	CASMTGMYNEQFF	TGTGCCAGTATGACAGGGATGTACAATGAGCAGTTCTTC
TRBD1	TRBV7-2	TRBJ1-5	CASSQQGTGNQPQHF	TGTGCCAGCAGCCAACAGGGGACCGGCAATCAGCCCCAGCATTTT
NA	TRBV20-1	TRBJ1-1	CSAKGREAFF	TGCAGTGCTAAAGGCAGGGAAGCTTTCTTT
NA	TRBV9	TRBJ1-1	CASSADLGDTEAFF	TGTGCCAGCAGCGCCGACCTAGGGGACACTGAAGCTTTCTTT
NA	TRBV7-2	TRBJ1-2	CASSTPGVGYTF	TGTGCCAGCAGCACCCCAGGGGTTGGCTACACCTTC
TRBD1	TRBV19	TRBJ1-4	CASKDRQGGEKLFF	TGTGCCAGCAAAGATAGACAGGGTGGTGAAAAACTGTTTTTT
TRBD1	TRBV2	TRBJ1-2	CASGRDRGVIDPGYTF	TGTGCCAGCGGTCGGGACAGGGGCGTCATCGACCCTGGCTACACCTTC
NA	TRBV11-3	TRBJ2-1	CASSLGGLAPFNEQFF	TGTGCCAGCAGCTTAGGCGGGCTAGCGCCCTTCAATGAGCAGTTCTTC
TRBD2	TRBV5-4	TRBJ2-7	CASSRGLAGYEQYF	TGTGCCAGCAGCAGGGGACTAGCGGGATACGAGCAGTACTTC
NA	TRBV15	TRBJ1-1	CATSRDRSLSTEAFF	TGTGCCACCAGCAGAGATCGGTCGTTATCAACCGAAGCTTTCTTT
TRBD2	TRBV5-1	TRBJ2-3	CASSLEGGLAPDTQYF	TGCGCCAGCAGCTTGGAAGGGGGACTAGCACCAGATACGCAGTATTTT
NA	TRBV10-3	TRBJ1-2	CAISESSVVYGYTF	TGTGCCATCAGTGAGTCGAGTGTGGTCTATGGCTACACCTTC
TRBD1	TRBV5-6	TRBJ1-3	CASSLPQGGFSGNTIYF	TGTGCCAGCAGCTTGCCACAGGGGGGTTTCTCTGGAAACACCATATATTTT
NA	TRBV7-6	TRBJ2-1	CASSLQRYNEQFF	TGTGCCAGCAGCCTCCAGCGGTACAATGAGCAGTTCTTC
NA	TRBV11-2	TRBJ2-2	CASSLERLVAGELFF	TGTGCCAGCAGCTTAGAAAGGCTAGTCGCCGGGGAGCTGTTTTTT
NA	TRBV6-5	TRBJ1-2	CATTLWGGDDGYTF	TGTGCCACTACCCTCTGGGGGGGCGACGATGGCTACACCTTC
NA	TRBV5-4	TRBJ1-6	CASSWDTFNSPLHF	TGTGCCAGCAGCTGGGACACTTTTAATTCACCCCTCCACTTT
NA	TRBV4-3	TRBJ1-5	CASSQGQGRYQPQHF	TGCGCCAGCAGCCAAGGCCAGGGCCGCTATCAGCCCCAGCATTTT
TRBD1	TRBV19	TRBJ1-1	CASSPGGNTEAFF	TGTGCCAGTAGTCCAGGGGGGAACACTGAAGCTTTCTTT
NA	TRBV10-3	TRBJ2-3	CAIKDTSTDTQYF	TGTGCCATCAAAGATACTAGCACAGATACGCAGTATTTT
TRBD1	TRBV7-2	TRBJ2-7	CASTFSRDRGIYEQYF	TGTGCCAGCACCTTCTCCCGTGACAGGGGTATCTACGAGCAGTACTTC
TRBD1	TRBV7-2	TRBJ1-2	CASSARPTGINYGYTF	TGTGCCAGCAGCGCACGCCCGACAGGGATTAACTATGGCTACACCTTC
NA	TRBV6-1	TRBJ1-1	CASSRELNTEAFF	TGTGCCAGCAGTCGAGAGTTGAACACTGAAGCTTTCTTT
NA	TRBV29-1	TRBJ2-7	CSVESASESSYEQYF	TGCAGCGTTGAATCCGCTAGCGAGAGCTCCTACGAGCAGTACTTC
TRBD1	TRBV6-5	TRBJ1-1	CASTRTGWNTEAFF	TGTGCCAGCACCAGGACAGGGTGGAACACTGAAGCTTTCTTT
NA	TRBV5-6	TRBJ2-7	CASSPWVDRTFYEQYF	TGTGCCAGCAGCCCCTGGGTCGACCGGACTTTTTACGAGCAGTACTTC
TRBD1	TRBV5-4	TRBJ2-5	CASREEIGGRETQYF	TGTGCCAGCAGAGAAGAGATAGGGGGCCGGGAGACCCAGTACTTC
NA	TRBV18	TRBJ1-1	CASSPFGSTEAFF	TGTGCCAGCTCACCATTCGGTAGCACTGAAGCTTTCTTT
NA	TRBV2	TRBJ2-5	CASSYYQETQYF	TGTGCCAGCAGCTACTACCAAGAGACCCAGTACTTC
TRBD1	TRBV18	TRBJ1-5	CASSPSHRGDQPQHF	TGTGCCAGCTCACCATCCCACAGGGGGGATCAGCCCCAGCATTTT
NA	TRBV13	TRBJ2-5	CASSLGAGVETQYF	TGTGCCAGCAGCTTGGGGGCGGGGGTGGAGACCCAGTACTTC
NA	TRBV6-5	TRBJ1-2	CASSYRQGPGYTF	TGTGCCAGCAGTTACCGCCAGGGGCCTGGCTACACCTTC
NA	TRBV5-4	TRBJ1-1	CASSQILGGVTEAFF	TGTGCCAGCAGCCAGATACTCGGGGGGGTAACTGAAGCTTTCTTT
NA	TRBV6-6	TRBJ2-2	CASRGGGRELFF	TGTGCCAGCAGAGGGGGGGGCAGGGAGCTGTTTTTT
TRBD2	TRBV27	TRBJ2-7	CASSPNRLARNSYEQYF	TGTGCCAGCAGTCCGAACCGACTAGCGCGAAACTCCTACGAGCAGTACTTC
NA	TRBV18	TRBJ2-7	CASSPEAYEQYF	TGTGCCAGCTCCCCCGAGGCCTACGAGCAGTACTTC
NA	TRBV5-1	TRBJ2-7	CASRSQDAYEQYF	TGCGCCAGCCGCTCGCAGGATGCCTACGAGCAGTACTTC
TRBD1	TRBV19	TRBJ2-1	CASSSTTGSSYNEQFF	TGTGCCAGTAGTTCCACGACAGGGAGCTCCTACAATGAGCAGTTCTTC
TRBD1	TRBV7-3	TRBJ1-2	CASSVTGSYGYTF	TGTGCCAGCAGCGTGACAGGGTCCTATGGCTACACCTTC
NA	TRBV29-1	TRBJ2-3	CSVGELLRATDTQYF	TGCAGCGTTGGGGAGCTGTTGCGAGCCACAGATACGCAGTATTTT
TRBD1	TRBV5-1	TRBJ1-1	CASSLAYSGGNTEAFF	TGCGCCAGCAGCTTGGCCTATTCAGGGGGGAACACTGAAGCTTTCTTT
TRBD1	TRBV14	TRBJ2-6	CASSRQGAGANVLTF	TGTGCCAGCAGCCGACAGGGGGCTGGGGCCAACGTCCTGACTTTC
NA	TRBV27	TRBJ2-7	CASSLLPGRHEQYF	TGTGCCAGCAGTTTATTACCGGGTCGCCACGAGCAGTACTTC
NA	TRBV7-8	TRBJ1-1	CASSQAGEAFF	TGTGCCAGCAGCCAGGCCGGTGAAGCTTTCTTT